The rows below give T cell receptor beta chains drawn from one sample of a study of blood T cell repertoires in COVID-19. TCRdb keeps only in-frame clones here, not all; method: immunoSEQ multiplex PCR. The sample holds about 71,000 clones, 90% seen once. The source material was peripheral blood. The receptors were gathered from a woman in her late teens or twenties with acute or convalescent COVID-19. Each CDR3 is given with its conserved first and last residue. D genes are given only for firm matches. Clone size, where shown, is once, few, many, or a class for clones that have expanded.

CASSVAGQGAGELFF	TGTGCCAGCAGCGTAGCGGGACAGGGGGCTGGGGAGCTGTTTTTT	TRBJ2-2	TRBV9	-	TRBD1
CASSFVAGEGSYEQYF	TGTGCCAGCAGCTTTGTAGCGGGAGAAGGTTCCTACGAGCAGTACTTC	TRBJ2-7	TRBV7-2	-	TRBD2
CASSLWTGGKAFF	TGTGCCAGCAGTTTATGGACAGGGGGTAAAGCTTTCTTT	TRBJ1-1	TRBV28	-	TRBD1
CASSENRVRRDGYTF	TGTGCCAGCAGTGAAAACAGGGTCAGAAGGGATGGCTACACCTTC	TRBJ1-2	TRBV6-1	-	-
CASTLRPGLQETQYF	TGCGCCAGCACCCTTCGTCCCGGGTTACAAGAGACCCAGTACTTC	TRBJ2-5	TRBV5-1	-	-
CASSSTWLDTDTQYF	TGTGCCAGCAGCTCTACGTGGCTTGACACTGATACGCAGTATTTT	TRBJ2-3	TRBV7-9	-	-
CASSPSRASPEQFF	TGTGCCAGCAGCCCCTCTAGGGCTAGCCCTGAGCAGTTCTTC	TRBJ2-1	TRBV3-1/TRBV3-2	-	-
CASSEASVSFGNTIYF	TGTGCCAGCAGTGAAGCTTCCGTTTCTTTTGGAAACACCATATATTTT	TRBJ1-3	TRBV2	-	-
CASSLIGRGRTNEAFF	TGTGCCAGCAGTTTAATTGGCAGGGGGCGAACGAATGAAGCTTTCTTT	TRBJ1-1	TRBV6-2/TRBV6-3	few	TRBD1
CASSLVGTTVGWNEQFF	TGTGCCAGCAGTTTAGTTGGGACTACGGTAGGGTGGAATGAGCAGTTCTTC	TRBJ2-1	TRBV27	-	TRBD2
CASRGLPSSSPLHF	TGTGCCAGTAGGGGACTTCCTTCCAGTTCACCCCTCCACTTT	TRBJ1-6	TRBV19	-	-
CASSETSGRGSYNEQFF	TGTGCCAGCAGTGAAACTAGCGGGAGGGGTTCCTACAATGAGCAGTTCTTC	TRBJ2-1	TRBV25-1	-	TRBD2
CASSIRRGRSETQYF	TGTGCCAGTAGTATACGTAGGGGAAGGTCCGAGACCCAGTACTTC	TRBJ2-5	TRBV19	-	-
CASSYGQMNTEAFF	TGTGCCAGCAGTTACGGCCAGATGAACACTGAAGCTTTCTTT	TRBJ1-1	TRBV6-5	-	-
CASNKTLGQGAQPQHF	TGCGCCAGCAATAAAACTCTGGGGCAGGGGGCTCAGCCCCAGCATTTT	TRBJ1-5	TRBV23-1	-	TRBD1
CASSLPGSGRALRTQYF	TGTGCCAGCAGCCTCCCCGGTAGCGGGAGGGCCCTCCGAACGCAGTATTTT	TRBJ2-3	TRBV5-4	-	TRBD2
CAASQGDGYTF	TGTGCCGCGTCTCAGGGGGATGGCTACACCTTC	TRBJ1-2	TRBV18	-	TRBD1
CASSLATGARTSGSLGEQYF	TGTGCCAGCAGCTTAGCAACAGGGGCTAGGACTAGCGGGTCACTTGGGGAGCAGTACTTC	TRBJ2-7	TRBV7-2	-	TRBD2
CASSEGQGGLSNQPQHF	TGTGCCAGTAGTGAAGGACAGGGAGGTCTTAGCAATCAGCCCCAGCATTTT	TRBJ1-5	TRBV19	few	TRBD1
CASRHRGSGSYEQYF	TGTGCCAGCAGACACAGGGGTAGCGGATCCTACGAGCAGTACTTC	TRBJ2-7	TRBV27	few	-
CASSGGLSYNEQFF	TGTGCCAGCAGTGGGGGACTGTCCTACAATGAGCAGTTCTTC	TRBJ2-1	TRBV25-1	-	-
CASSLQQGTEAFF	TGTGCCAGCAGCTTACAGCAGGGAACTGAAGCTTTCTTT	TRBJ1-1	TRBV11-2	-	-
CASAQGAGFGNTIYF	TGTGCCAGCGCTCAGGGGGCGGGATTCGGAAACACCATATATTTT	TRBJ1-3	TRBV2	-	TRBD1
CASSQVGQAPNGEQFF	TGTGCCAGCAGCCAAGTTGGGCAGGCCCCAAACGGTGAGCAGTTCTTC	TRBJ2-1	TRBV3-1/TRBV3-2	-	-
CASSRGNTEAFF	TGTGCCAGCAGTAGGGGAAACACTGAAGCTTTCTTT	TRBJ1-1	TRBV12-3/TRBV12-4	-	-
CAWSQRGATDTQYF	TGTGCCTGGAGCCAGCGGGGGGCCACAGATACGCAGTATTTT	TRBJ2-3	TRBV30	-	TRBD2
CATSRDTGETQYF	TGTGCCACCAGCAGAGATACAGGGGAGACCCAGTACTTC	TRBJ2-5	TRBV15	-	-
CASSYGRNTEAFF	TGTGCCAGCAGTTACGGCAGAAACACTGAAGCTTTCTTT	TRBJ1-1	TRBV6-5	once	-
CASSLGTGLIEQYF	TGTGCCAGCAGCTTGGGGACAGGGTTGATCGAGCAGTACTTC	TRBJ2-7	TRBV5-6	-	TRBD1
CASSPGWATEAFF	TGTGCCAGCAGTCCAGGGTGGGCCACTGAAGCTTTCTTT	TRBJ1-1	TRBV12-3/TRBV12-4	once	-
CASSQKYPRRETQYF	TGCGCCAGCAGCCAGAAGTACCCCCGCAGAGAGACCCAGTACTTC	TRBJ2-5	TRBV4-3	-	-
CASSPFDTGELFF	TGTGCCAGCAGCCCCTTCGACACCGGGGAGCTGTTTTTT	TRBJ2-2	TRBV9	once	-
CASSRPSGRFERGETQYF	TGTGCCAGCAGCCGTCCTAGCGGGAGATTTGAAAGAGGAGAGACCCAGTACTTC	TRBJ2-5	TRBV3-1/TRBV3-2	few	TRBD2
CSAKLGGTQQFF	TGCAGCGCCAAACTGGGCGGGACTCAGCAGTTCTTC	TRBJ2-1	TRBV29-1	-	-
CASSQVEGGDEAFF	TGCGCCAGCAGCCAAGTCGAGGGAGGGGATGAAGCTTTCTTT	TRBJ1-1	TRBV4-1	-	-
CASSGQGPPEAFF	TGTGCCAGCAGTGGACAGGGGCCGCCTGAAGCTTTCTTT	TRBJ1-1	TRBV12-3/TRBV12-4	-	TRBD1
CASSTQGAGIEKLFF	TGTGCCAGCAGTACTCAGGGGGCTGGGATTGAAAAACTGTTTTTT	TRBJ1-4	TRBV28	-	TRBD1
CASRDRDYSNQPQHF	TGTGCCAGCAGAGACAGGGATTATAGCAATCAGCCCCAGCATTTT	TRBJ1-5	TRBV2	-	TRBD1
CASSESPPGGFNNEQFF	TGTGCCAGCAGTGAGTCCCCCCCGGGGGGGTTCAACAATGAGCAGTTCTTC	TRBJ2-1	TRBV6-1	-	TRBD2
CASSLRVGGAGANVLTF	TGTGCCAGCAGCCTTAGGGTTGGAGGGGCTGGGGCCAACGTCCTGACTTTC	TRBJ2-6	TRBV7-2	-	-
CASSQRTASNYGYTF	TGTGCCAGCAGCCAAAGGACAGCTTCAAACTATGGCTACACCTTC	TRBJ1-2	TRBV16	once	-
CASSFLVNTEAFF	TGTGCCAGCAGCTTTCTTGTGAACACTGAAGCTTTCTTT	TRBJ1-1	TRBV5-6	once	-
CASSLTPLRGNTIYF	TGTGCCAGCAGCTTGACACCACTGCGAGGAAACACCATATATTTT	TRBJ1-3	TRBV11-2	-	-
CASSSPLSDTQYF	TGTGCCAGCAGTTCCCCCCTTTCAGATACGCAGTATTTT	TRBJ2-3	TRBV27	-	-
CASGVQAYNSPLHF	TGTGCCAGCGGAGTACAGGCGTATAATTCACCCCTCCACTTT	TRBJ1-6	TRBV7-2	-	-
CASSPRQVTPLHF	TGTGCCAGCAGTCCCCGACAGGTGACACCCCTCCACTTT	TRBJ1-6	TRBV2	-	-
CASSGGQLNTEAFF	TGCGCCAGCAGCGGGGGACAGTTGAACACTGAAGCTTTCTTT	TRBJ1-1	TRBV5-1	-	TRBD1
CAISEAGLAYTF	TGTGCCATCAGTGAAGCAGGGTTGGCCTACACCTTC	TRBJ1-2	TRBV10-3	-	-